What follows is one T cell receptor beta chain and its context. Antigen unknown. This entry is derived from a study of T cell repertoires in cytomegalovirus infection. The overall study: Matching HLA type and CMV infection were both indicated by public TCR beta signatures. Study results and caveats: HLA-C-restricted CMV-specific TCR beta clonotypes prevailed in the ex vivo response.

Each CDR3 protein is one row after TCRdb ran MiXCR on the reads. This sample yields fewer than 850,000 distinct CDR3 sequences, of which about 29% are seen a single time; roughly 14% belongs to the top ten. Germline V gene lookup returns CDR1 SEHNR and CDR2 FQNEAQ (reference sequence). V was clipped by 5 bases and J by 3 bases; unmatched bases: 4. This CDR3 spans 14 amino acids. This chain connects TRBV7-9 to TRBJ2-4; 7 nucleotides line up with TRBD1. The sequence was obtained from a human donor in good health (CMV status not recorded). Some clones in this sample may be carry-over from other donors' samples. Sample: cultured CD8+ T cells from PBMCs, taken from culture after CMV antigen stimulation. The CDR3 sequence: CASSARDSKNIQYF. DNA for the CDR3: TGTGCCAGCAGCGCCCGGGACAGCAAAAACATTCAGTACTTC.